This TCR beta chain emerged from a study of T cells in women clearing cervical HPV infection. Across the study: With HLA typing for only a few women, HLA confounding remains possible.

All participants had a single incident cervical HPV16 infection, and prevalent HPV16 infections were excluded. Measured with immunoSEQ multiplex PCR; TCRdb has only the in-frame clones, and not every one. This listing includes approximately 34,000 clones. Concerning this clone itself: Antigen unknown. The CDR3 is cut off 3 residues early in the read; its end comes from the germline J gene.

Study-wide results and limits: Controls had more TRBV6-7 (approximately 0.15%) than cases (about 0.11%). T-cell numbers per sample were unknown and may explain richness differences.

Trimming pared 4 bases from V and 5 bases from J, leaving 13 bases between. The CDR3 is 14 residues long. CDR1 and CDR2 (germline): ENHRY, SYGVKD. The TCR was taken from a woman between 18 and 69 years old with a cervical HPV16 infection that either progressed to CIN3+ or cleared (not recorded which). This chain links TRBV10-3 with TRBJ2-3, with a tentative D call TRBD2 (7 bases). The sequenced material came from blood buffy coat. The CDR3: CAISVGGAIDTQYF. CDR3 DNA (partial): TGTGCCATCAGTGTAGGGGGGGCTATAGATACG.